The 27 T cell receptor beta chains below were found in one sample sequenced in a study of blood T cells in healthy people across ages. Next came a second PCR, run for about 6 to 11 cycles, which used a sample-barcoded 5' primer along with a J-beta primer mix. TCRdb called the 5' RACE reads again in MiXCR, with one record for every CDR3 protein. The sample lists more than 650,000 distinct CDR3 sequences, 22% seen once, with about 22% in the top ten. The sample taken for sequencing was blood. The origin of the receptors is a man aged 70-80 years in good health.

The chain uses TRBV5-1 and TRBJ2-3, with a weak D call TRBD2 (5 bases). The germline gives CDR1 SGHRS, CDR2 YFSETQ. V was clipped by 0 bases and J by 6 bases, with 11 bases between them. The CDR3 consists of 14 residues. The CDR3 region is CASSLAARDDTQYF. For the CDR3, the DNA is TGCGCCAGCAGCTTGGCCGCGAGGGATGATACGCAGTATTTT. The whole variable domain, remainder taken from reference TRBV5-1 and TRBJ2-3, is KAGVTQTPRYLIKTRGQQVTLSCSPISGHRSVSWYQQTPGQGLQFLFEYFSETQRNKGNFPGRFSGRQFSNSRSEMNVSTLELGDSALYLCASSLAARDDTQYFGPGTRLTVL.

The chain links TRBV6-5 to TRBJ1-5; D gene ambiguous. CDR1 is MNHEY, CDR2 SVGAGI, per germline. V was clipped by 6 bases and J by 0 bases, with 15 bases between them. This CDR3 has 16 amino acids. The DNA for the CDR3 is TGTGCCAGCAGGCGTTCGAGGGTTGCTAGCAATCAGCCCCAGCATTTT. As protein: CASRRSRVASNQPQHF.

The V gene is TRBV29-1, the J gene TRBJ2-3; 8 bases align to TRBD1. Germline CDR1 and CDR2: SQVTM and ANQGSEA. The junction had 3 bases not matched to a gene; V was cut back by 7 bases and J by 0 bases. This CDR3 comprises 13 residues. The CDR3 coding sequence is TGCAGCGGTGGACAGGGAAGCACAGATACGCAGTATTTT. Translation: CSGGQGSTDTQYF.

The V call is TRBV4-2, the J call TRBJ2-1; D possibly corresponds to TRBD2 (5 bases). The CDR3 loop spans 16 amino acids. Deletions cut 1 base from V and 0 bases from J, with 10 bases between. The germline CDR1 and CDR2 sequences are LGHNA and YNFKEQ. Written as DNA, the CDR3 is TGTGCCAGCAGCCAAGGAGGGCCAAGCTCCTACAATGAGCAGTTCTTC. Encoded protein: CASSQGGPSSYNEQFF.

The gene calls are TRBV12-3 or TRBV12-4 and TRBJ2-5; 7 bases map to TRBD2. This CDR3 comprises 15 residues. J was trimmed by 3 bases and V by 5 bases; bases with no gene match: 9. The CDR3 bases are TGTGCCAGCAGTCGGTCCGGGACTACCAAAGAGACCCAGTACTTC. As protein: CASSRSGTTKETQYF.

This chain links TRBV4-3 with TRBJ1-4; 9 bases line up with TRBD1. V shed 4 bases, J shed 8 bases, and the junction held 2 bases outside the gene matches. This CDR3 is built from 13 residues. Germline V gene data show CDR1 as LGHNA and CDR2 as YSLEER. The CDR3 sequence: CASSRGTGEKLFF. The CDR3 DNA sequence: TGCGCCAGCAGCCGCGGGACAGGGGAAAAACTGTTTTTT.

The V call is TRBV6-4, the J call TRBJ2-2; D uncertain. V lost 6 bases and J 9 bases, leaving 14 bases between the germline ends. Germline CDR1 and CDR2: MRHNA and SNTAGT. This CDR3 spans 13 amino acids. CDR3 residues: CASSEDGHRELFF. The CDR3 nucleotides read TGTGCCAGCAGCGAGGACGGGCACCGGGAGCTGTTTTTT.

The rearrangement joins TRBV2 to TRBJ1-1; possibly TRBD1 for D (5 bases). This CDR3 region has 13 residues. Trimming pared 4 bases from V and 11 bases from J, leaving 17 bases between. Germline CDR1 is SNHLY and CDR2 is FYNNEI. The CDR3 sequence is CASSVLKTGGAFF. CDR3 in DNA: TGTGCCAGCAGTGTACTTAAAACAGGAGGCGCTTTCTTT.

This clonotype showed up just once. V gene TRBV4-3 combines with J gene TRBJ2-1; TRBD2 matches 8 bases. This CDR3 region has 16 residues. CDR1 LGHNA and CDR2 YSLEER come from the germline V gene. The ends lost 0 bases at V and 5 bases at J; junction bases unmatched: 6. CDR3 in DNA: TGCGCCAGCAGCCAAGAACCTAGCGGGTCAAACAATGAGCAGTTCTTC. This gives the protein CASSQEPSGSNNEQFF.

This clonotype was seen just once. This chain connects TRBV7-2 to TRBJ2-5, with 10 positions matching TRBD2. The tail of the sequence fits TRBJ2-1 better, so the J call may be wrong. The length of the CDR3 is 17 residues. In germline, CDR1 is SGHTA, CDR2 FQGNSA. The CDR3 loop reads CASSLWGRTSGGDEQFF. For the CDR3, the DNA is TGTGCCAGCAGCTTATGGGGACGGACTAGCGGCGGTGATGAGCAGTTCTTC.

This clonotype came up a few times. V is TRBV6-5 and J is TRBJ2-7; 8 nucleotides align to TRBD1. V dropped 4 bases and J dropped 4; count of bases not matched to a gene: 6. CDR3 size: 14 residues. The germline V gene encodes CDR1 MNHEY and CDR2 SVGAGI. Written as DNA, the CDR3 is TGTGCCAGCAGTTTGCACGACAGGGGATACGAGCAGTACTTC. Translation: CASSLHDRGYEQYF.

This clonotype was counted a few times. This rearrangement joins TRBV9 to TRBJ2-1; 8 nucleotides agree with TRBD1. V trimming: 0 bases; J trimming: 3 bases; junction bases outside the gene matches: 2. The CDR3 length is 15 residues. In germline, CDR1 is SGDLS, CDR2 YYNGEE. The CDR3 region is CASSVDGQGYNEQFF. DNA for the CDR3: TGTGCCAGCAGCGTAGACGGACAGGGCTACAATGAGCAGTTCTTC.

The table lists this clonotype with a count of one. This sequence joins TRBV5-1 and TRBJ2-3, with 9 bases aligning to TRBD1. Germline CDR1 SGHRS, CDR2 YFSETQ. The CDR3 has 14 amino acids. The J segment lost 5 bases and the V segment lost 7 bases, leaving 8 bases of the junction unmatched. In DNA form, the CDR3 reads TGCGCCAGCCACCGGGACAGGGCTGTAGATACGCAGTATTTT. Its protein is CASHRDRAVDTQYF.

The chain couples TRBV6-6 to TRBJ2-7; TRBD2 matches 8 bases. This CDR3 is built from 15 residues. CDR1 is MNHNY, CDR2 SVGAGI, per germline (reference sequence). The trim removed 2 bases at V and 0 bases at J, leaving 3 bases unmatched. The CDR3 loop is CASSYRGGSSYEQYF. In nucleotides, the CDR3 is TGTGCCAGCAGTTACCGGGGGGGCAGCTCCTACGAGCAGTACTTC.

There are many counts of this clonotype. V gene TRBV5-1 combines with J gene TRBJ2-7, with 9 bases fitting TRBD2. Germline V gene data show CDR1 as SGHRS and CDR2 as YFSETQ. The CDR3 has 15 residues. Losses at the gene ends were 3 bases for V and 5 bases for J; bases not matched to a gene: 9. CDR3 sequence: CASSWAGGPGNEQYF. The CDR3 DNA sequence: TGCGCCAGCAGCTGGGCGGGGGGGCCTGGAAACGAGCAGTACTTC.

In its sample, this clonotype was seen a few times. The rearrangement links TRBV28 to TRBJ1-2; D remains unclear. The CDR3 spans 13 residues. Germline CDR1 and CDR2: MDHEN and SYDVKM. Trimming took off 3 bases at V and 0 bases at J, with 5 bases between the two ends. CDR3 DNA sequence: TGTGCCAGCAGTTTTCGGGCTAACTATGGCTACACCTTC. Its translation: CASSFRANYGYTF.

V is TRBV10-2 and J is TRBJ2-7; maybe TRBD1 (5 bases). V was pared by 6 bases and J by 9 bases, with 12 bases between. The CDR3 spans 11 residues. CDR1 and CDR2 (germline): WSHSY, SAAADI. The CDR3 DNA is TGCGCCAGCAGGGAGACAGATCGGCAGTACTTC. This gives the protein CASRETDRQYF.

This chain connects TRBV28 to TRBJ2-3, with a weak D call TRBD2 (5 bases). The CDR3 is 13 amino acids. In germline, CDR1 is MDHEN, CDR2 SYDVKM. V was trimmed by 1 base and J by 5 bases, leaving 7 bases between them. CDR3 coding DNA: TGTGCCAGCAGTTTATCGGGAAGAGATACGCAGTATTTT. Translation gives CASSLSGRDTQYF.

This clonotype turned up a few times. J is TRBJ2-7 and V is TRBV28; D is unclear. V lost 4 bases and J lost 3, with 10 bases in between. Per germline, CDR1 MDHEN and CDR2 SYDVKM. The CDR3 loop spans 13 amino acids. The CDR3 sequence: CASSSPAIYEQYF. In DNA form, the CDR3 reads TGTGCCAGCAGTTCTCCAGCCATCTACGAGCAGTACTTC.

There are a few counts of this clonotype. This chain uses TRBV12-3 or TRBV12-4 with TRBJ1-2; no reliable D call. V was cut by 3 bases and J by 4 bases, with 9 bases left in between. The CDR3 is 13 amino acids. The CDR3 DNA sequence: TGTGCCAGCAGTTTGCTCAGCCCCTATGGCTACACCTTC. Protein: CASSLLSPYGYTF.

In its sample, this clonotype was seen a few times. The CDR3 DNA sequence: TGCGCCAGCACCAAACTAGCGGGGAACAATGAGCAGTTCTTC. This translates into CASTKLAGNNEQFF. V usage is TRBV5-1 and J usage is TRBJ2-1; 10 nucleotides align to TRBD2. Germline V gene lookup returns CDR1 SGHRS and CDR2 YFSETQ. The V gene end was trimmed by 6 bases and the J gene end by 5 bases; junction bases not matched to a gene: 5. This CDR3 contains 14 residues.

CDR3 loop: CASSDRPMNTEAFF. The CDR3 region has the DNA TGTGCCAGCAGTGACAGACCCATGAACACTGAAGCTTTCTTT. V gene TRBV6-4 combines with J gene TRBJ1-1; D is uncertain. Per germline, CDR1 MRHNA and CDR2 SNTAGT. V was shortened by 2 bases and J by 0 bases, with 7 bases between the two germline ends. The CDR3 length is 14 residues.

The chain uses TRBV5-1 and TRBJ1-4, with TRBD1 identical over 7 bases. J was trimmed by 0 bases and V by 4 bases; bases with no gene match: 6. The CDR3 loop spans 16 amino acids. Per the germline V gene, CDR1 is SGHRS and CDR2 is YFSETQ. CDR3 sequence: CASSAGQVATNEKLFF. The CDR3 nucleotides read TGCGCCAGCAGCGCCGGACAGGTTGCAACTAATGAAAAACTGTTTTTT.

The genes are TRBV7-3 and TRBJ2-1, with 10 bases lining up with TRBD2. The germline gives CDR1 SGHTA, CDR2 FQGTGA. V dropped 1 base and J dropped 1; count of bases not matched to a gene: 10. CDR3 length: 19 residues. CDR3 coding DNA: TGTGCCAGCAGCTTAATTGCTAGCGGGAGTCTCACATCCTACAATGAGCAGTTCTTC. Its translation: CASSLIASGSLTSYNEQFF.

This rearrangement joins TRBV18 to TRBJ2-5; no clear D. TRBJ2-1 explains the end of the DNA better; the J call may be wrong. Germline-derived CDR1 and CDR2 are KGHSH and LQKENI. The CDR3 sequence is 13 residues long. The CDR3 region is CASSPRDRNEQFF. The CDR3 nucleotides are TGTGCCAGCTCACCGAGAGACCGCAATGAGCAGTTCTTC.

This clonotype was observed a few times. The V call is TRBV6-5, the J call TRBJ2-7; D call uncertain. Between the trimmed V and J ends, which lost 3 bases and 9 bases, there was a span of 15 bases. Germline lookup yields CDR1 MNHEY and CDR2 SVGAGI. The CDR3 has 13 amino acids. CDR3: CASSYGVHGVQYV. CDR3 in DNA: TGTGCCAGCAGTTATGGGGTCCACGGAGTGCAGTACGTC.

This clonotype was detected only a few times. This chain links TRBV28 with TRBJ2-5; 7 bases map to TRBD1. The junction had 6 bases not matched to a gene; V was cut back by 4 bases and J by 1 base. Germline V CDR1 and CDR2: MDHEN, SYDVKM. The CDR3 spans 15 residues. The CDR3 here is CASSYGSGGQETQYF. The CDR3 DNA reads TGTGCCAGCAGTTATGGCTCAGGGGGCCAAGAGACCCAGTACTTC.